This TCR beta chain was obtained from a study of blood T cell repertoires in COVID-19. Study-wide context: The samples span acute and convalescent COVID-19 from the United States, Italy and Spain. The analysed material was cDNA or gDNA that came from T cells, B-cell-depleted T cells, or PBMCs.

Some clones are missing from TCRdb's copy, which holds only in-frame ones; the method was immunoSEQ multiplex PCR. The sample consists of some 350,000 clones, about 90% of them appearing once. Sequencing was carried out using peripheral blood. The source is a woman in her late teens or twenties who had recovered from COVID-19.

The CDR3 spells CASSYSITDTQYF. The DNA of the CDR3 is TGTGCCAGCAGTTACTCTATCACAGATACGCAGTATTTT. The chain joins TRBV6-2 or TRBV6-3 to TRBJ2-3; the D is unclear. Trimming took off 0 bases at V and 2 bases at J, with 3 bases between the two ends. The CDR3 length is 13 residues. Looked up from germline, CDR1 is MNHEY and CDR2 is SVGEGT.